Presented here are 9 T cell receptor beta chains from one specimen sequenced in a study of regulatory T cells. Study outcomes and limitations: Hydrophobic residues at CDR3 positions 6 and 7 were enriched in conventional CD4+ T cells of CD3G-deficient patients.

Amplification used 52 TRBV primers and 13 TRBJ primers. The repertoire was sequenced with immunoSEQ multiplex PCR; TCRdb's copy has only in-frame clones and lacks some. This table has tens of thousands of clones, 88% appearing once. Antigens of these TCRs are unknown. Sequenced input: conventional CD4+ T cells sorted from blood. Receptors originate from a child under 18 with CD3G deficiency.

Only a few counts were recorded for this clone. The chain carries TRBV27 and TRBJ2-1, with D hard to call. Germline CDR1 is MNHEY and CDR2 is SMNVEV (reference sequence). The V end lost 5 bases, the J end lost 5 bases, and 10 bases lay between the germline ends. This CDR3 contains 13 residues. CDR3 protein: CASSPKPDNEQFF. DNA of the CDR3: TGTGCCAGCAGTCCCAAGCCGGACAATGAGCAGTTCTTC.

The genes are TRBV11-2 and TRBJ1-1, with 7 bases fitting TRBD1. Germline assignment: CDR1 SGHAT and CDR2 FQNNGV. CDR3 length: 16 amino acids. After removal of 5 bases from V and 1 base from J, the junction contained 10 bases not matched to a gene. CDR3 sequence reads: CASSPGRGRGNTEAFF. CDR3 bases: TGTGCCAGCAGCCCGGGGAGGGGGCGAGGGAACACTGAAGCTTTCTTT. The full variable domain, with the rest looked up from reference TRBV11-2 and TRBJ1-1, is EAGVAQSPRYKIIEKRQSVAFWCNPISGHATLYWYQQILGQGPKLLIQFQNNGVVDDSQLPKDRFSAERLKGVDSTLKIQPAKLEDSAVYLCASSPGRGRGNTEAFFGQGTRLTVV.

The J gene is TRBJ1-1, the V gene TRBV5-1; D not certain. Between the trimmed V and J ends, which lost 4 bases and 2 bases, there was a span of 18 bases. The CDR3 has 16 amino acids. In germline, CDR1 is SGHRS, CDR2 YFSETQ. In nucleotides, the CDR3 is TGCGCCAGCAGCCCCCCCCGCCTCGCACGAAACACTGAAGCTTTCTTT. Translation gives CASSPPRLARNTEAFF.

V usage is TRBV5-1 and J usage is TRBJ2-1; 12 bases line up with TRBD2. The junction had 1 base not matched to a gene; V was cut back by 1 base and J by 5 bases. Germline V gene sequence: CDR1 SGHRS, CDR2 YFSETQ. This CDR3 region has 15 residues. The DNA of the CDR3 is TGCGCCAGCAGCTTGACTAGCGGGAGGAACAATGAGCAGTTCTTC. Protein product: CASSLTSGRNNEQFF.

The V gene is TRBV5-1, the J gene TRBJ2-3; 9 bases fit TRBD1. The junction had 6 bases not matched to a gene; V was cut back by 4 bases and J by 3 bases. The CDR3 has 15 residues. In germline, CDR1 is SGHRS, CDR2 YFSETQ. This CDR3 is CASSAGTGSTDTQYF. DNA of the CDR3: TGCGCCAGCAGCGCCGGGACAGGGAGTACAGATACGCAGTATTTT.

The chain carries TRBV28 and TRBJ2-7; TRBD2 might be the D (5 bases). The CDR3 contains 14 residues. Germline CDR1 and CDR2: MDHEN and SYDVKM. Trimming removed 4 bases from V and 1 base from J, with 11 bases in between. The CDR3 sequence: CASSSTSWSYEQYF. The CDR3, as DNA: TGTGCCAGCAGTTCTACTAGTTGGTCCTACGAGCAGTACTTC.

The chain couples TRBV28 to TRBJ1-2, with D uncertain. Germline V gene sequence: CDR1 MDHEN, CDR2 SYDVKM. This CDR3 is 12 amino acids long. The V and J ends lost 2 bases and 2 bases respectively, with 3 bases between them. The CDR3 DNA sequence: TGTGCCAGCAGTTTAACCAACTATGGCTACACCTTC. Residues: CASSLTNYGYTF.

This chain uses TRBV28 with TRBJ2-5; 11 nucleotides align to TRBD2. The assigned J gene may be wrong: the sequence end matches TRBJ2-7 better. Germline CDR1 is MDHEN and CDR2 is SYDVKM. CDR3 length: 12 amino acids. The CDR3 reads CASTSGRYEQYF. CDR3 sequence (DNA): TGTGCCAGCACTAGCGGGAGGTACGAGCAGTACTTC.

This chain connects TRBV7-9 to TRBJ1-4; D is possibly TRBD1 (5 bases). The germline gives CDR1 SEHNR, CDR2 FQNEAQ (reference sequence). CDR3 size: 15 residues. Trimming took 1 base from V and 0 from J, leaving 6 bases between them. CDR3 loop: CASSLGGPTNEKLFF. The CDR3 nucleotides are TGTGCCAGCAGCTTAGGGGGCCCAACTAATGAAAAACTGTTTTTT.